Following are 8 T cell receptor beta chains from one sample sequenced in a study of shared clonotypes between healthy human individuals. Only in-frame clones appear in the TCRdb table, and some are missing; sequencing was by immunoSEQ multiplex PCR. The table includes around 1.1 million clones, 70% to 80% detected once. Sequencing was carried out using memory CD4+ T cells from PBMCs. The sample's subset: CD45RA-negative fraction. These receptors originate from a man aged 18 to 35 in good health. Some clones in this sample may be carry-over from other donors' samples.

The chain employs TRBV5-1 and TRBJ2-3, with D perhaps TRBD1 or TRBD2 (6 bases each). V gave up 0 bases and J gave up 5 bases, with 10 bases separating them. The germline V gene encodes CDR1 SGHRS and CDR2 YFSETQ. This CDR3 contains 14 residues. The CDR3 spells CASSLAGGRDTQYF. CDR3 nucleotides: TGCGCCAGCAGCTTGGCCGGGGGCAGAGATACGCAGTATTTT.

The chain employs TRBV7-9 and TRBJ1-1; D gene unclear. Germline V gene lookup returns CDR1 SEHNR and CDR2 FQNEAQ (reference sequence). This CDR3 spans 11 amino acids. Trimming removed 4 bases at V and 11 bases at J, with 11 bases between. As DNA, the CDR3 is TGTGCCAGCAGCTCCAACCGAAGGGCTTTCTTT. Amino acids: CASSSNRRAFF.

This chain's CDR3 is CASSEWTGKNEQFF. The DNA of the CDR3 is TGTGCCAGCAGTGAATGGACAGGAAAAAATGAGCAGTTCTTC. The rearrangement uses TRBV25-1 and TRBJ2-1; 7 bases match TRBD1. Per the germline V gene, CDR1 is MGHDK and CDR2 is SYGVNS. The CDR3 is made up of 14 amino acids. J was trimmed by 7 bases and V by 1 base; bases with no gene match: 4.

The CDR3 protein is CASSVVGGRGDYGYTF. The CDR3 region has the DNA TGTGCCAGCAGCGTAGTCGGAGGCAGGGGGGACTATGGCTACACCTTC. V and J are TRBV9 and TRBJ1-2; 7 nucleotides line up with TRBD1. This CDR3 has 16 amino acids. The germline CDR1 and CDR2 sequences are SGDLS and YYNGEE. The V segment lost 0 bases and the J segment 3 bases; nucleotides outside the gene matches: 8.

The chain has TRBV18 and TRBJ2-7; 9 nucleotides match TRBD1. Trimming at V came to 4 bases and at J to 6 bases, leaving 4 bases not matched to a gene. The CDR3 has 13 residues. The germline CDR1 and CDR2 sequences are KGHSH and LQKENI. CDR3 sequence reads: CASSLMDRGEQYF. Written as DNA, the CDR3 is TGTGCCAGCTCACTCATGGACAGGGGCGAGCAGTACTTC. Looking up the rest from reference TRBV18 and TRBJ2-7 gives the full variable domain: NAGVMQNPRHLVRRRGQEARLRCSPMKGHSHVYWYRQLPEEGLKFMVYLQKENIIDESGMPKERFSAEFPKEGPSILRIQQVVRGDSAAYFCASSLMDRGEQYFGPGTRLTVT.

This chain links TRBV29-1 with TRBJ2-2, with 10 positions matching TRBD1. CDR1 and CDR2 (germline): SQVTM, ANQGSEA. CDR3 length: 14 amino acids. J lost 5 bases, V lost 4 bases, and 4 bases had no gene match. The CDR3 protein is CSVGRDRGTGELFF. The CDR3 DNA follows: TGCAGCGTTGGGCGGGACAGGGGAACCGGGGAGCTGTTTTTT.

This chain uses TRBV7-2 with TRBJ1-5; D unresolved. Germline V lookup: CDR1 SGHTA, CDR2 FQGNSA. CDR3 length equals 15 residues. Trimming left V 1 base short and J 7 bases short, with 14 bases between. DNA for the CDR3: TGTGCCAGCAGCTTAGTTTCAGGCCCCGGACAGCCCCAGCATTTT. Protein sequence: CASSLVSGPGQPQHF.

The V gene is TRBV7-6, the J gene TRBJ2-7; 8 nucleotides align to TRBD2. Germline CDR1 reads SGHVS; CDR2 reads FNYEAQ. CDR3 size: 13 residues. The V gene end was trimmed by 8 bases and the J gene end by 1 base; junction bases not matched to a gene: 4. The CDR3 is CASRREGSYEQYF. The CDR3 DNA sequence: TGTGCCAGCCGACGGGAGGGGTCCTACGAGCAGTACTTC.